The clone carrying this TCR beta chain has more than one count but fewer than ten. Its target is unknown. The sample originates from a study of T cells after posttransplantation cyclophosphamide. Study-level points and caveats: Donor CD8+ memory clones often dominated recipient blood repertoires at later times.

The assay was immunoSEQ multiplex PCR, and TCRdb's table has in-frame clones only and misses some. The sample has about 47,000 clones, approximately 94% seen once. Germline V lookup: CDR1 LNHDA, CDR2 SQIVND (reference sequence). CDR3 length: 15 residues. Trimming shortened V by 1 base and J by 4 bases, and 13 bases separated the two germline ends. The V and J genes are TRBV19 and TRBJ1-1, with D perhaps TRBD1 (5 bases). This TCR was recovered from a young woman in good health and a related stem cell transplant donor. The source material was PBMCs. CDR3 in amino acids: CASSIVAGFSTEAFF. CDR3 coding DNA: TGTGCCAGTAGTATAGTAGCAGGGTTTAGCACTGAAGCTTTCTTT.